This TCR beta chain was identified in a study of CD8+CD57+ T cells in acquired aplastic anemia (dated by TCRdb to 2017 to 2018). With regard to the full study: Extracted DNA from sorted CD4+ and CD8+ cells averaged around 3.5 ug, ranging from roughly 0.17 to 27.4 ug. For healthy donor samples, the average read count was about 10 million for CD4+ cells and 11.0 million for CD8+ cells.

Profiling of TCR beta VDJ combinations and CDR3 sequences used genomic DNA as the template. An Illumina HiSeq 2000 was the platform used for TCR repertoire sequencing. In the source study's methods: Repertoire assessment relied on Simpson's diversity index, CDR3 size and DJ length profiles, and TRBV/TRBJ rearrangement plots. The most abundant DNA sequence in the deep sequencing data was taken as the immunodominant clone. CDR3 amino acid sequences were checked for sharing across subjects and were also compared against the VDJdb database and published repertoires. TCRdb cleaned the public reads at Q25 with fastp, built clones with MiXCR and kept in-frame beta chains. Every distinct CDR3 protein forms one entry, paired with its most common genes and DNA. The V and J calls here are based on TCRdb, not the publication. In this sample the table shows about 42,000 distinct CDR3 sequences, around 63% of which occur a single time. About 25% of the sample lies in the top ten.

In the study, sorted CD4+ and CD8+ blood T cells from patients with severe aplastic anemia and from healthy subjects underwent deep sequencing of TCR repertoires. Ficoll-Paque density gradient centrifugation was used to isolate peripheral blood mononuclear cells. CD4+ and CD8+ T cells were sorted by FACS or magnetic beads before DNA extraction. About this clonotype itself: Which antigen it targets is not known. One end of the junction varies from germline; a read error may be responsible.

The germline V gene yields LGHNA for CDR1 and YSLEER for CDR2. The CDR3 covers 14 residues, taking in both the cysteine and the phenylalanine. Of all the DNA, just the CDR3 is kept, 42 bases in frame from base 1. What the research found in general, with its limitations: Twenty-nine CD8+ CDR3 sequences were found to be shared between patients and controls, but these sequences appeared to be highly expressed in patients and within the immunodominant clones of the patients. Between patients and healthy controls, no significant difference in CD8+ Simpson's diversity was found (P=0.060).

The sequencing sample was made of sorted CD4+, CD8+, or CD8+CD57+ T cells (not recorded which) from PBMCs. The sequence links TRBV4-3 to TRBJ2-7; the D segment could be TRBD2, given 7 matching bases. The receptor was derived from a human donor in good health, serving as a control. The base sequence is TGCGCCAGCAGCCAAGAACAGGGAGGGAACGAGCTGTACTTC. Translated, it reads CASSQEQGGNELYF.